These 4 T cell receptor beta chains came from one sample sequenced in a study of vaccination effects on CD4 cells after COVID-19 (dated by TCRdb to the early 2020s). Library preparation was by the immunoSEQ multiplex PCR assay. The clones in this table, taken by TCRdb from immuneACCESS, are in-frame only. Not every clone is retained; where verified, under half of the shortfall comes from an unresolved V gene, and the cause of the rest is unknown. Across this sample there are 78,000 or so clones, with about 79% seen only once. About 11% of the sample comes from the top ten. The ViraFEST assay stimulated PBMC with viral peptide pools and then used TCR sequencing to identify antigen-specific CD4+ T cell clonotypes by expansion. After approximately 11 days of culture, CD4+ T cells were isolated with the EasySep CD4+ T cell isolation kit. The absence of prior SARS-CoV-2 infection in healthy vaccine recipients was confirmed by negative nucleocapsid antibodies before and after vaccination.

No antigen has been assigned to these receptors. Sequenced material: CD4+ T cells from PBMCs cultured with SARS-CoV-2 spike peptides, taken before COVID-19 vaccination. According to the study, the label for this sample's cell subset or site signals: SARS-CoV-2 spike overlapping peptide pool stimulation. The receptors were gathered from a human donor who received a COVID-19 vaccine.

The rearrangement links TRBV28 to TRBJ1-5; 7 nucleotides line up with TRBD1. J was trimmed by 4 bases and V by 7 bases; bases with no gene match: 7. CDR3 size: 14 residues. Per germline, CDR1 MDHEN and CDR2 SYDVKM. CDR3 nucleotide sequence: TGTGCCAGCACCTACCGGGACAGAAATCAGCCCCAGCATTTT. It codes for CASTYRDRNQPQHF.

A remark on this clone: Other DNA sequences in this sample translate to the same CDR3. The chain carries TRBV28 and TRBJ1-5; possibly TRBD1 for D (5 bases). V lost 6 bases to trimming and J lost 0 bases, with 9 bases between them. Looked up from germline, CDR1 is MDHEN and CDR2 is SYDVKM. This CDR3 region has 14 residues. The CDR3 nucleotides are TGTGCCAGCAGACAGGTACCTAGCAATCAGCCCCAGCATTTT. Encoded protein: CASRQVPSNQPQHF.

The chain links TRBV18 to TRBJ1-1; tentative D call: TRBD1 (5 bases). Germline assignment: CDR1 KGHSH and CDR2 LQKENI. The CDR3 consists of 15 residues. The V end was cut by 4 bases, the J end by 3 bases, with 15 bases between. CDR3 coding DNA: TGTGCCAGCTCACTTGCTAATACAGGTTACACTGAAGCTTTCTTT. Encoded protein: CASSLANTGYTEAFF.

This clone was seen a few times. The V and J genes are TRBV7-2 and TRBJ1-6; tentatively, D is TRBD1 (5 bases). CDR1 and CDR2 from the germline V gene are SGHTA and FQGNSA. The V end was cut by 8 bases, the J end by 1 base, with 9 bases between. The CDR3 extends over 14 amino acids. The CDR3 bases are TGTGCCAGCGCCAGGGTGTCCTATAATTCACCCCTCCACTTT. It codes for CASARVSYNSPLHF.